Below are 15 T cell receptor beta chains sequenced from a single sample in a study of cytomegalovirus exposure and HLA in healthy donors. PCR amplification relied on 60 Vbeta primers (plus 13 Jbeta primers). Assay: immunoSEQ multiplex PCR; the TCRdb copy retains only in-frame clones and omits some. The data show about 190,000 clones, about four fifths seen once. What was sequenced was PBMCs. Source of these receptors: a man aged 18 to 30 in good health and CMV-seronegative.

V and J are TRBV11-3 and TRBJ1-3, with D hard to call. The CDR3 runs 18 residues. CDR1 is SGHNT and CDR2 is YENEEA in the germline V gene. The V and J ends lost 0 bases and 0 bases respectively, with 15 bases between them. The CDR3 loop reads CASSLESPRISSGNTIYF. The CDR3 bases are TGTGCCAGCAGCTTAGAATCCCCGCGGATCTCCTCTGGAAACACCATATATTTT.

V gene TRBV13 combines with J gene TRBJ1-4, with D possibly matching TRBD1 (5 bases). Trimming removed 6 bases from V and 8 bases from J, with 13 bases in between. The CDR3 sequence is 13 residues long. Germline values: CDR1 PRHDT, CDR2 FYEKMQ (reference sequence). The CDR3 DNA reads TGTGCCAGCAGAACCCGGGGGGAGGAAAAACTGTTTTTT. This sequence encodes CASRTRGEEKLFF.

This chain links TRBV2 with TRBJ2-7; 9 bases fit TRBD1. The CDR3 is made up of 16 amino acids. CDR1 is SNHLY and CDR2 is FYNNEI in the germline V gene. V lost 8 bases to trimming and J lost 2 bases; unmatched junction nucleotides: 13. The CDR3 loop reads CASQPKPGQGTYEQYF. In DNA form, the CDR3 reads TGTGCCAGCCAGCCGAAACCGGGACAGGGAACCTACGAGCAGTACTTC.

A few counts support this clone. The chain couples TRBV7-6 to TRBJ2-7; unclear D gene. The length of the CDR3 is 15 residues. Trimming stripped 1 base from V and 2 bases from J, with 12 bases between. The germline V gene has CDR1 SGHVS and CDR2 FNYEAQ. The CDR3 nucleotides are TGTGCCAGCAGCTTAGTGGCGCGGAATACCTACGAGCAGTACTTC. As protein: CASSLVARNTYEQYF.

V usage is TRBV10-3 and J usage is TRBJ2-7; tentatively, D is TRBD1 (5 bases). Per the germline V gene, CDR1 is ENHRY and CDR2 is SYGVKD. The CDR3 has 14 amino acids. Trimming took off 5 bases at V and 4 bases at J, with 15 bases between the two ends. The CDR3 protein is CAISWTTAGYEQYF. In DNA, the CDR3 is TGTGCCATCAGTTGGACAACCGCCGGTTACGAGCAGTACTTC.

The V gene is TRBV6-5, the J gene TRBJ2-7; D gene unclear. Trimming stripped 10 bases from V and 2 bases from J, with 9 bases between. Germline CDR1 and CDR2: MNHEY and SVGAGI. The CDR3 is 11 amino acids. The CDR3 region is CATYDTYEQYF. The CDR3 coding sequence is TGTGCCACCTACGACACCTACGAGCAGTACTTC.

This sequence joins TRBV4-3 and TRBJ2-3; D unresolved. CDR1 is LGHNA and CDR2 is YSLEER in the germline V gene. Trimming stripped 0 bases from V and 4 bases from J, with 17 bases between. The CDR3 loop spans 17 amino acids. The CDR3 sequence: CASSQEIQAGVPDTQYF. In nucleotides, the CDR3 is TGCGCCAGCAGCCAAGAAATCCAGGCAGGCGTACCAGATACGCAGTATTTT.

The genes are TRBV7-2 and TRBJ2-7; tentatively, D is TRBD1 (5 bases). The CDR3 consists of 16 residues. With 1 base removed from V and 0 bases from J, the gap between germline ends came to 13 bases. Germline CDR1 is SGHTA and CDR2 is FQGNSA. For the CDR3, the DNA is TGTGCCAGCAGCTTAGGTACGACAGCGAGCTCCTACGAGCAGTACTTC. Protein: CASSLGTTASSYEQYF.

V is TRBV4-3 and J is TRBJ2-3, with no clear D. Germline V lookup: CDR1 LGHNA, CDR2 YSLEER. V lost 4 bases, J lost 3 bases, and 20 bases lay in between. CDR3 length: 17 amino acids. In DNA, the CDR3 is TGCGCCAGCAGCCGTTCGAGGATAGCTGTTATAACAGATACGCAGTATTTT. Translating it yields CASSRSRIAVITDTQYF.

The rearrangement uses TRBV28 and TRBJ1-5, with 7 bases matching TRBD1. Germline-derived CDR1 and CDR2 are MDHEN and SYDVKM. The CDR3 is 15 residues long. The V segment lost 6 bases and the J segment 7 bases; nucleotides outside the gene matches: 12. The CDR3 region has the DNA TGTGCCAGCAGGTCCCAGGGGCCCAGGGGGCAGCCCCAGCATTTT. Translated, it gives CASRSQGPRGQPQHF.

The chain links TRBV2 to TRBJ1-5; possible D gene TRBD1, 6 bases. This CDR3 is 16 amino acids long. The V and J ends lost 7 bases and 4 bases respectively, with 20 bases between them. Germline assignment: CDR1 SNHLY and CDR2 FYNNEI. The chain's CDR3 is CASTRGGPKSNQPQHF. The CDR3 DNA follows: TGTGCCAGCACTCGAGGGGGACCCAAATCGAATCAGCCCCAGCATTTT.

CDR3 sequence: CASSEGGKKETQYF. For the CDR3, the DNA is TGTGCCAGCAGTGAAGGAGGGAAAAAAGAGACCCAGTACTTC. This sequence joins TRBV2 and TRBJ2-5, with D perhaps TRBD2 (5 bases). Germline lookup yields CDR1 SNHLY and CDR2 FYNNEI. The length of the CDR3 is 14 residues. Trimming left V 1 base short and J 3 bases short, with 9 bases between.

The chain uses TRBV28 and TRBJ1-5; D uncertain. V lost 7 bases, J lost 3 bases, and 13 bases lay in between. This CDR3 is 14 amino acids long. Germline values: CDR1 MDHEN, CDR2 SYDVKM. The CDR3 loop is CASKLERDNQPQHF. CDR3 coding DNA: TGTGCCAGCAAGCTGGAGAGAGACAATCAGCCCCAGCATTTT.

This chain connects TRBV28 to TRBJ1-3; 8 bases line up with TRBD1. The V gene's germline CDR1 is MDHEN and CDR2 SYDVKM. This CDR3 region has 15 residues. This CDR3 reads CVTTGGTARRNTIYF. CDR3 in DNA: TGTGTCACAACAGGGGGGACAGCGCGACGGAACACCATATATTTT.

The V and J genes are TRBV7-9 and TRBJ2-1, with 10 bases matching TRBD1. This CDR3 contains 15 residues. Losses at the gene ends were 5 bases for V and 1 base for J; bases not matched to a gene: 2. Germline V gene lookup returns CDR1 SEHNR and CDR2 FQNEAQ (reference sequence). In nucleotides, the CDR3 is TGTGCCAGCAGCCCGGGACAGGGGTCCTACAATGAGCAGTTCTTC. Protein: CASSPGQGSYNEQFF.